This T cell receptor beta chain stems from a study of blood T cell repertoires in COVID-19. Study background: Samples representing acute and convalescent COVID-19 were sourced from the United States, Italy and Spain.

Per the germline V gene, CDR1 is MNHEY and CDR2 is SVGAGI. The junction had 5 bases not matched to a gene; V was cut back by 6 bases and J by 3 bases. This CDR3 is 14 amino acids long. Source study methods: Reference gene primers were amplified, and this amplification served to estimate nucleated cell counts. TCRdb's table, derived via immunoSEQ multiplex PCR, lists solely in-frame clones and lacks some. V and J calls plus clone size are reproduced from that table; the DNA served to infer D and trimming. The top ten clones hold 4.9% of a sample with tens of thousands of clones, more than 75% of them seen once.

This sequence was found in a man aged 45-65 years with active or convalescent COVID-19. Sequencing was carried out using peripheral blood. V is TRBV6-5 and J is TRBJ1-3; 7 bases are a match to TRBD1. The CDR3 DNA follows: TGTGCCAGCAGCCAGGGGGTCGTTGGAAACACCATATATTTT. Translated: CASSQGVVGNTIYF.